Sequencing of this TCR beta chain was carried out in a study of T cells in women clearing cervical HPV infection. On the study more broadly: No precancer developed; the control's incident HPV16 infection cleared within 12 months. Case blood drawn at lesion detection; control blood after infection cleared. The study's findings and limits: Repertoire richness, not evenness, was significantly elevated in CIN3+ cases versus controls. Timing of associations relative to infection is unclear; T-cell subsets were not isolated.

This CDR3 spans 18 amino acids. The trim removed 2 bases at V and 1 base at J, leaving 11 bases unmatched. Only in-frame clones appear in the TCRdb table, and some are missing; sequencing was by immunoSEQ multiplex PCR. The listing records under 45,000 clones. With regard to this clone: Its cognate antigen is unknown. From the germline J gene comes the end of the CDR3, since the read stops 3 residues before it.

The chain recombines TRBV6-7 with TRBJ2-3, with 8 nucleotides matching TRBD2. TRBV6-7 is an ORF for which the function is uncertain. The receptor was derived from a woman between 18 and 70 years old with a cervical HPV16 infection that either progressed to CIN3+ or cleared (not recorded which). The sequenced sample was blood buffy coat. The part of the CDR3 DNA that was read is TGTGCCAGCAGTTACCCCAATTCAGCGGGAGTGGGCACAGATACG. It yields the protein CASSYPNSAGVGTDT. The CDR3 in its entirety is CASSYPNSAGVGTDTQYF.